The 9 T cell receptor beta chains below come from one sample, sequenced in a study of sequential checkpoint blockade in melanoma. This table comes from immunoSEQ multiplex PCR, and its TCRdb copy is limited to in-frame clones, with some not included. The table lists about 14,000 clones, 60% to 80% of them singletons. Treatment described: randomized to nivolumab then ipilimumab (arm A) or the reverse (arm B). This material consisted of CD8+ T cells sorted from blood (inferred from file names), taken from a patient given nivolumab and ipilimumab in sequence. The receptors were gathered from a human patient with melanoma. Some clones in this sample may be carry-over from other donors' samples.

The genes are TRBV9 and TRBJ1-2; D uncertain. The length of the CDR3 is 13 residues. CDR1 and CDR2 from the germline V gene are SGDLS and YYNGEE. Trimming shortened V by 1 base and J by 5 bases, and 9 bases separated the two germline ends. CDR3 sequence: CASSVYIKYGYTF. Written as DNA, the CDR3 is TGTGCCAGCAGCGTATACATTAAATATGGCTACACCTTC.

There are a few counts of this clone. The V and J genes are TRBV6-1 and TRBJ1-3; 7 bases match TRBD1. CDR1 and CDR2 (germline): MNHNS, SASEGT. The CDR3 is made up of 15 amino acids. The J segment lost 4 bases and the V segment lost 8 bases, leaving 11 bases of the junction unmatched. The CDR3 sequence is CASDYIRGTGNTIYF. The CDR3 coding sequence is TGTGCCAGCGACTATATCAGGGGGACGGGAAACACCATATATTTT.

The gene calls are TRBV4-1 and TRBJ2-7; 7 nucleotides match TRBD1. Per the germline V gene, CDR1 is MGHRA and CDR2 is YSYEKL. V was pared by 4 bases and J by 2 bases, with 5 bases of the junction left unmatched. The CDR3 covers 14 residues. The CDR3 is CASSPRDSAYEQYF. Here the CDR3 DNA reads TGCGCCAGCAGCCCCCGGGACAGTGCCTACGAGCAGTACTTC.

V and J are TRBV7-9 and TRBJ2-5; D perhaps matches TRBD2 (5 bases). The CDR3 runs 13 residues. The V end was cut by 4 bases, the J end by 5 bases, with 11 bases between. Germline loops: CDR1 SEHNR, CDR2 FQNEAQ (reference sequence). In DNA form, the CDR3 reads TGTGCCAGCAGCTCCCCTTGGAGGGAGACCCAGTACTTC. Its protein product is CASSSPWRETQYF.

The V call is TRBV2, the J call TRBJ1-1; D possibly corresponds to TRBD1 (5 bases). Germline loops: CDR1 SNHLY, CDR2 FYNNEI. There are 11 residues in the CDR3. V was pared by 6 bases and J by 8 bases, with 10 bases between. CDR3: CASSAGPEAFF. CDR3 nucleotides: TGTGCCAGCAGCGCGGGACCCGAAGCTTTCTTT.

The chain joins TRBV27 to TRBJ2-5; TRBD1 agrees at 10 bases. The germline gives CDR1 MNHEY, CDR2 SMNVEV (reference sequence). The J segment lost 1 base and the V segment lost 6 bases, leaving 2 bases of the junction unmatched. The CDR3 has 14 amino acids. The chain's CDR3 is CASSRDRGQETQYF. The DNA for the CDR3 is TGTGCCAGCAGCCGGGACAGGGGCCAAGAGACCCAGTACTTC.

This chain joins TRBV5-8 and TRBJ2-5; no definite D call. The CDR3 length is 13 residues. CDR1 SGHTS and CDR2 YDEGEE come from the germline V gene. V was trimmed by 0 bases and J by 5 bases, leaving 8 bases between them. The CDR3, as DNA: TGTGCCAGCAGCTTGGGTGGCACCGAGACCCAGTACTTC. Translating gives CASSLGGTETQYF.

The chain recombines TRBV7-6 with TRBJ2-3; 8 bases agree with TRBD1. CDR1 SGHVS and CDR2 FNYEAQ come from the germline V gene. The CDR3 covers 13 residues. Germline trimming cut 5 bases from V and 7 bases from J; bases unmatched to any gene: 5. The CDR3 coding sequence is TGTGCCAGCAGCGTCAACAGGGGGAATACGCAGTATTTT. This encodes CASSVNRGNTQYF.

Here the CDR3 reads CASSVGGGSGYTF. The CDR3, as DNA: TGTGCCAGCAGCGTCGGGGGCGGGAGTGGCTACACCTTC. The V call is TRBV9, the J call TRBJ1-2; tentatively, D is TRBD1 (6 bases). The CDR3 totals 13 residues. The V gene's germline CDR1 is SGDLS and CDR2 YYNGEE. The germline V and J ends were trimmed by 2 bases and 7 bases, with 12 bases remaining between them.